Listed below are T cell receptor beta chains from one sample, sequenced in a study of Graves' ophthalmopathy and Graves' hyperthyroidism. TCRdb reprocessed the multiplex PCR reads with MiXCR, giving one entry per CDR3 protein. The data contain about 220,000 distinct CDR3 sequences, 20% to 25% of them singletons. Sequencing used peripheral blood. Receptors were obtained from a woman between 50 and 59 years old with Graves' ophthalmopathy. Both conserved end residues are part of each CDR3. The D gene is left open where the match is weak. Expanded clones are given a class, and other clones once, few, many or no size at all.

j_gene | len | abundance | d_gene | v_gene | CDR3nt | CDR3aa
TRBJ1-5 | 14 | many | NA | TRBV20-1 | TGCAGTGCTAGAGACTCCCCGCCGGTGAAGGCCCAGCATTTT | CSARDSPPVKAQHF
TRBJ2-7 | 17 | many | TRBD2 | TRBV7-9 | TGTGCCAGCAGCTTATTTGCAGCGGGAGGCCAAGCCTACGAGCAGTACTTC | CASSLFAAGGQAYEQYF
TRBJ1-1 | 16 | many | TRBD1 | TRBV12-3/TRBV12-4 | TGTGCCAGCAGCCTAGGGCAGGGGGCGCAGAACACTGAAGCTTTCTTT | CASSLGQGAQNTEAFF
TRBJ1-2 | 15 | NA | NA | TRBV19 | TGTGCCAGTATGGCCTGGGCAGGGGCGGGTGATGGCTACACCTTC | CASMAWAGAGDGYTF
TRBJ2-7 | 14 | many | TRBD1 | TRBV27 | TGTGCCAGCAGTCGGACAGGGGGCTTCTACGAGCAGTACTTC | CASSRTGGFYEQYF
TRBJ2-7 | 14 | NA | NA | TRBV6-2/TRBV6-3 | TGTGCCAGCACTGAATTGCAGCCATCCTACGAGCAGTACTTC | CASTELQPSYEQYF
TRBJ2-5 | 15 | many | NA | TRBV27 | TGTGCCAGCAGTTTGGGGCGGAGAACGTTAGGGACCCAGTACTTC | CASSLGRRTLGTQYF
TRBJ2-4 | 17 | few | TRBD1 | TRBV6-4 | TGTGCCAGCAGTGCCGCCCGGGACAGGGGGGGGGGAAACATTCAGTACTTC | CASSAARDRGGGNIQYF
TRBJ2-2 | 14 | NA | TRBD1 | TRBV7-9 | TGTGCCAGCAGCAAGGGACAGGGGAACGGGGAGCTGTTTTTT | CASSKGQGNGELFF
TRBJ2-2 | 12 | many | NA | TRBV6-1 | TGTGCCAGCGGCTCTTTCGCCGGGGAGCTGTTTTTT | CASGSFAGELFF
TRBJ1-2 | 12 | many | NA | TRBV9 | TGTGCCAGCGACCGACATGGGCATGGCTACACCTTC | CASDRHGHGYTF
TRBJ1-2 | 14 | many | NA | TRBV7-2 | TGTGCCAGCAGCATGGGGGTCGGGAACTATGGCTACACCTTC | CASSMGVGNYGYTF
TRBJ2-7 | 13 | many | NA | TRBV5-1 | TGCGCCAGCAGCCTCGTGGGTAACTACGAGCAGTACTTC | CASSLVGNYEQYF
TRBJ1-1 | 12 | NA | TRBD1 | TRBV3-1 | TGTGCCAGCAGCCCACGGGACAGGGAAGCTTTCTTT | CASSPRDREAFF
TRBJ2-5 | 13 | NA | NA | TRBV19 | TGTGCCAGTAGTATGGGACGCGGGGAGACCCAGTACTTC | CASSMGRGETQYF
TRBJ2-3 | 12 | NA | NA | TRBV18 | TGTGCCAGCTCACCGGCCTGGGATACGCAGTATTTT | CASSPAWDTQYF
TRBJ1-1 | 15 | many | NA | TRBV4-2 | TGTGCCAGCAGCCAGAATCCCAGTACGAACACTGAAGCTTTCTTT | CASSQNPSTNTEAFF
TRBJ2-2 | 14 | many | NA | TRBV5-6 | TGTGCCAGCAGCTTGGTCGGGGCGGGCGGGGAGCTGTTTTTT | CASSLVGAGGELFF
TRBJ2-2 | 13 | many | NA | TRBV4-2 | TGTGCCAGCAGCCAAGATCGGGGAGGAGAGCTGTTTTTT | CASSQDRGGELFF
TRBJ1-5 | 13 | many | NA | TRBV15 | TGTGCCACCAGCAGGACAGCAAATCAGCCCCAGCATTTT | CATSRTANQPQHF
TRBJ2-2 | 17 | NA | TRBD1 | TRBV28 | TGTGCCAGCAGTCGACAGGGTTTTAGCCCGAACACCGGGGAGCTGTTTTTT | CASSRQGFSPNTGELFF
TRBJ2-5 | 14 | many | TRBD1 | TRBV20-1 | TGCAGTGCAAGGACCGGGACAGGGCGGGAGACCCAGTACTTC | CSARTGTGRETQYF
TRBJ1-2 | 18 | few | NA | TRBV20-1 | TGCAGTGCGATACCAGCTTTCCCCGGATCCGGCCTTTTTTATGGCTACACCTTC | CSAIPAFPGSGLFYGYTF
TRBJ1-6 | 13 | many | NA | TRBV19 | TGTGCCAGTAGTAGTGGGATAAATTCACCCCTCCACTTT | CASSSGINSPLHF
TRBJ2-7 | 15 | many | TRBD1 | TRBV5-1 | TGCGCCAGCAGCACCTGGACAGGGCCAACCTACGAGCAGTACTTC | CASSTWTGPTYEQYF
TRBJ2-4 | 13 | many | NA | TRBV28 | TGTGCCAGCAGTCTAGTGGCCAAAAACATTCAGTACTTC | CASSLVAKNIQYF
TRBJ2-4 | 14 | many | NA | TRBV12-3/TRBV12-4 | TGTGCCAGCAGTTTTGGGGGAGCCAAAAACATTCAGTACTTC | CASSFGGAKNIQYF
TRBJ2-7 | 15 | few | NA | TRBV5-1 | TGCGCCAGCAGCTTGCAAGGGGGAGACTCCTACGAGCAGTACTTC | CASSLQGGDSYEQYF
TRBJ2-1 | 15 | NA | NA | TRBV20-1 | TGCAGTGCTAACGGTCCAGCGCATACCATCGATGAGCAGTTCTTC | CSANGPAHTIDEQFF
TRBJ1-1 | 13 | many | NA | TRBV7-2 | TGTGCCAGCAGCTCCCATTCTACAACTGAAGCTTTCTTT | CASSSHSTTEAFF
TRBJ2-5 | 15 | few | NA | TRBV5-1 | TGCGCCAGCAGCTTCTCGCTAGGGGAAGGAGAGACCCAGTACTTC | CASSFSLGEGETQYF
TRBJ1-1 | 15 | many | NA | TRBV5-5 | TGTGCCAGCAGCTTGGTTTGGGGAATGAACACTGAAGCTTTCTTT | CASSLVWGMNTEAFF
TRBJ2-7 | 14 | many | NA | TRBV12-3/TRBV12-4 | TGTGCCAGCAGTTTGGGTCAGGGGAGGAGCGAGCAGTACTTC | CASSLGQGRSEQYF
TRBJ2-5 | 16 | NA | TRBD2 | TRBV6-1 | TGTGCCAGCAGTGAATTTGGGACTAGGGCCGGGGAGACCCAGTACTTC | CASSEFGTRAGETQYF
TRBJ2-4 | 15 | many | NA | TRBV6-1 | TGTGCCACCGCCGGGGTTGGGAATAGGGGAAACATTCAGTACTTC | CATAGVGNRGNIQYF
TRBJ1-1 | 16 | few | NA | TRBV20-1 | TGCAGTGCTAGAGATCCTAGTGGCAGACCGAACACTGAAGCTTTCTTT | CSARDPSGRPNTEAFF
TRBJ2-4 | 20 | many | TRBD2 | TRBV4-2 | TGTGCCAGCAGCCAAGATGCGACTAGCGGGAGTTTCGGTGCCAAAAACATTCAGTACTTC | CASSQDATSGSFGAKNIQYF
TRBJ1-1 | 13 | many | TRBD1 | TRBV6-2/TRBV6-3 | TGTACCAGCAGATCTACAGGGGGGGGTGAAGCTTTCTTT | CTSRSTGGGEAFF
TRBJ1-3 | 15 | many | NA | TRBV15 | TGTGCCACCAGCAAGGGACAAAGCTCTGGAAACACCATATATTTT | CATSKGQSSGNTIYF
TRBJ2-7 | 13 | many | NA | TRBV27 | TGTGCCAGCAGTGGAGGGACGGGCACCGAGCAGTACTTC | CASSGGTGTEQYF
TRBJ1-6 | 14 | many | TRBD1 | TRBV12-3/TRBV12-4 | TGTGCCAGCAGTTTAGAGACAGGGCTCTCACCCCTCCACTTT | CASSLETGLSPLHF
TRBJ2-7 | 14 | NA | TRBD1 | TRBV2 | TGTGCCAGCAGGTCCTGGGACAGGGGCTACGAGCAGTACTTC | CASRSWDRGYEQYF
TRBJ2-5 | 13 | many | NA | TRBV7-7 | TGTGCTAGCAGCTTAGGGGAGTGGGAGACCCAGTACTTC | CASSLGEWETQYF
TRBJ1-6 | 14 | many | TRBD1 | TRBV20-1 | TGCAGTGCTAGGCCGGGACAGGGCGATTCACCCCTCCACTTT | CSARPGQGDSPLHF
TRBJ2-2 | 14 | NA | TRBD2 | TRBV7-2 | TGTGCCAGCAGCGTACTAGCGGGCACCGGGGAGCTGTTTTTT | CASSVLAGTGELFF
TRBJ2-5 | 12 | many | NA | TRBV20-1 | TGCAGTGGGACGAAAGATCAAGAGACCCAGTACTTC | CSGTKDQETQYF
TRBJ1-1 | 14 | many | NA | TRBV5-1 | TGCGCCAGCAGCGGATCACCGGGGGGCTGGGAAGCTTTCTTT | CASSGSPGGWEAFF
TRBJ2-7 | 17 | many | TRBD2 | TRBV24-1 | TGTGCCACCAGTGATAACGATAGCGGGAGAAGCGGCCACGAGCAGTACTTC | CATSDNDSGRSGHEQYF
TRBJ2-2 | 13 | many | NA | TRBV28 | TGTGCCAGCAGTACTACTAGTCCCGGGGAGCTGTTTTTT | CASSTTSPGELFF